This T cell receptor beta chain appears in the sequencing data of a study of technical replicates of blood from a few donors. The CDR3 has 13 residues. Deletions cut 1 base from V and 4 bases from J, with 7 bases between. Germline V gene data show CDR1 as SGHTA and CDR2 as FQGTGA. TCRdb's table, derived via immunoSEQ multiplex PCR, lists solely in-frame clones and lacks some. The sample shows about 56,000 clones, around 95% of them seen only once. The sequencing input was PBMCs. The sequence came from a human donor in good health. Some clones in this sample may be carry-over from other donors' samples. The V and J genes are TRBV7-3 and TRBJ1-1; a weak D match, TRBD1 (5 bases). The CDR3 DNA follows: TGTGCCAGCAGCTTAAGCAGGGTCACTGAAGCTTTCTTT. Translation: CASSLSRVTEAFF.